These T cell receptor beta chains were read from a single sample in a study of T-cell memory formation after mild COVID-19. TCRdb analysed the 5' RACE reads with MiXCR anew, one entry per CDR3 protein. The sample gives 500,000 to 650,000 distinct CDR3 sequences, roughly 20% of which show up once; approximately 8% is in the top ten. Sequenced input: PBMCs or a T cell subset sorted from them (not recorded which). The receptors shown here come from an adult woman who had mild COVID-19 (a few samples of this study predate the infection). Cell type and time point are not known. CDR3s include the opening cysteine and the closing phenylalanine or tryptophan. A D gene is named only where the DNA matches it firmly. Not every row has a clone size; where given, it reads once, few, many or a size class.

TRBV20-1	-	TRBJ1-4	-	TGCAGTGCTAGAGATCCGTTGGTGGATGAAAAACTGTTTTTT	CSARDPLVDEKLFF
TRBV9	-	TRBJ2-3	few	TGTGCCAGCAGCGTAGTAGACCTCCGCACAGATACGCAGTATTTT	CASSVVDLRTDTQYF
TRBV5-4	TRBD1	TRBJ2-7	-	TGTGCCAGCAGCGCCCCCGGGACAGCCACTTACGAGCAGTACTTC	CASSAPGTATYEQYF
TRBV20-1	TRBD2	TRBJ2-7	few	TGCAGTGCTTCTCCTACTAGCGGGAGTATCGGGCAGTACTTC	CSASPTSGSIGQYF
TRBV19	TRBD1	TRBJ2-7	-	TGTGCCAGTAGTCCACAAGCTCGGACAGGGTCCTACGAGCAGTACTTC	CASSPQARTGSYEQYF
TRBV5-1	TRBD2	TRBJ2-5	-	TGCGCCAGCAGCCACAGCGGGAGCGTCCGACAAGAGACCCAGTACTTC	CASSHSGSVRQETQYF
TRBV6-2/TRBV6-3	-	TRBJ2-1	-	TGTGCCAGCAGTTACTATTGGCTAGCCCCAAGGGATGAGCAGTTCTTC	CASSYYWLAPRDEQFF
TRBV6-1	-	TRBJ1-2	-	TGTGCCAGCAGTGATACGTATGAATTGACAGTCTACGGCTACACCTTC	CASSDTYELTVYGYTF
TRBV5-1	-	TRBJ2-3	few	TGCGCCAGCAGCCAATCACAGGGAATCGATACGCAGTATTTT	CASSQSQGIDTQYF
TRBV6-5	-	TRBJ1-1	-	TGTGCCAGCAGTTACTCGAGGGCCGCGGGGGACACTGAAGCTTTCTTT	CASSYSRAAGDTEAFF
TRBV7-9	-	TRBJ2-1	few	TGTGCCAGCAGCGCCGAAGGTGAGCAGTTCTTC	CASSAEGEQFF
TRBV4-1	-	TRBJ2-7	-	TGCGCCAGCAGCCATGAAGGGACGGCCTCCTACGAGCAGTACTTC	CASSHEGTASYEQYF
TRBV12-3/TRBV12-4	-	TRBJ1-2	few	TGTGCCAGCCAAAAGACAGAGAACTATGGCTACACCTTC	CASQKTENYGYTF
TRBV7-6	-	TRBJ2-7	few	TGTGCCAGCAGCTTCAGCGAGCAGTACTTC	CASSFSEQYF
TRBV5-1	TRBD2	TRBJ2-2	-	TGCGCCAGCAGCTCCCTCGGACTAGCGGGCAGAAACACCGGGGAGCTGTTTTTT	CASSSLGLAGRNTGELFF
TRBV5-1	TRBD1	TRBJ1-1	-	TGCGCCAGCAGCCTGGGGACAGGGGGCCACACTGAAGCTTTCTTT	CASSLGTGGHTEAFF
TRBV2	TRBD2	TRBJ2-3	-	TGTGCCAGCAGTGAACTGTCCAGCGGGGGGGAAACCGTGCAGTATTTT	CASSELSSGGETVQYF
TRBV25-1	-	TRBJ1-5	-	TGTGCCAGCAGCGTGGCGGGGGGCAATCAGCCCCAGCATTTT	CASSVAGGNQPQHF
TRBV3-1	TRBD1	TRBJ2-2	-	TGTGCCAGCAGCCGCGGGACAGGGGGCTGGTGGACCGGGGAGCTGTTTTTT	CASSRGTGGWWTGELFF
TRBV10-3	TRBD1	TRBJ2-1	few	TGTGCCATCAGAGCCCGGGACAGGAGGGCTGAGCAGTTCTTC	CAIRARDRRAEQFF
TRBV20-1	TRBD2	TRBJ2-5	few	TGCAGTGCTAGCGGCGGGGGGTCTGGGGAGACCCAGTACTTC	CSASGGGSGETQYF
TRBV29-1	-	TRBJ1-1	-	TGCAGCGTTGGTAGGGTCTCCGGCACTGAAGCTTTCTTT	CSVGRVSGTEAFF
TRBV29-1	-	TRBJ2-5	many	TGCAGCGTTGATGGGGTGCAGACCCAGTACTTC	CSVDGVQTQYF